This TCR beta chain was observed in a study of early T cells in non-severe SARS-CoV-2 infection. Trimming took 4 bases from V and 6 from J, leaving 19 bases between them. Germline-derived CDR1 and CDR2 are SGHVS and FQNEAQ. The CDR3 runs to 16 residues. TCRdb redid the calling of the 5' RACE reads with MiXCR, one entry per CDR3 protein. The table lists some 30,000 distinct CDR3 sequences, about 3% of them singletons, with roughly 0.7% in the top ten. This clonotype was seen ten or more times. This receptor was taken from an adult who was a healthcare worker with PCR-confirmed SARS-CoV-2 infection or an uninfected control (not recorded which). The source material was whole blood. The rearrangement joins TRBV7-8 to TRBJ2-1, with D possibly TRBD2 on 5 matching bases. The CDR3 DNA follows: TGTGCCAGCAGCTCTACGGGAACTGGTTTGGGCAATGAGCAGTTCTTC. This encodes CASSSTGTGLGNEQFF.